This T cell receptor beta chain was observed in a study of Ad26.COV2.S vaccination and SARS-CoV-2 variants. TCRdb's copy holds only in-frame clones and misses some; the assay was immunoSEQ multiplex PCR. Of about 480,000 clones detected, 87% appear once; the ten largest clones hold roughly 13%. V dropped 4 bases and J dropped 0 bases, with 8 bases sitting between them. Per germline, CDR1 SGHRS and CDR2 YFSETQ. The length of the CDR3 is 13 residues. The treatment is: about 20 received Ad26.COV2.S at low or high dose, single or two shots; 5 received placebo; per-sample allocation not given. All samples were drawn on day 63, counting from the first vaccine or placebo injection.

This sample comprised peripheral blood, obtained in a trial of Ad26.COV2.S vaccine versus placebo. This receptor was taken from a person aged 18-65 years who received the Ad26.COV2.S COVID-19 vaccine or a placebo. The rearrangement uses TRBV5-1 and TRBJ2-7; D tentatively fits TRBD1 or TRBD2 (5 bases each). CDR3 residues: CASSGGSSYEQYF. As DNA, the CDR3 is TGCGCCAGCAGCGGGGGAAGCTCCTACGAGCAGTACTTC.